The subject of this entry is one TCR beta chain. Trimming removed 3 bases from V and 4 bases from J; junction bases left unmatched: 8. CDR1 and CDR2 (germline): MGHRA, YSYEKL. The CDR3 is 17 residues long. This entry comes from a study of blood T cell repertoires in COVID-19. As for the study in general: COVID-19 samples, acute and convalescent, were from the United States, Italy and Spain. Sources were T cells, B-cell-depleted T cells, or PBMCs; the material itself was cDNA or gDNA.

Here immunoSEQ multiplex PCR was the method, and the copy in TCRdb shows in-frame clones only, minus some. There are about 62,000 clones in the sample; more than 80% occur only once, and approximately 1.2% lies in the top ten. This TCR was sampled from a woman aged 80 or over with acute or convalescent COVID-19. This rearrangement joins TRBV4-1 to TRBJ2-2, with 10 bases identical to TRBD1. Source material: peripheral blood. The CDR3 region is CASSHRGQGVITGELFF. CDR3 DNA sequence: TGCGCCAGCAGCCACCGAGGACAGGGGGTGATCACCGGGGAGCTGTTTTTT.